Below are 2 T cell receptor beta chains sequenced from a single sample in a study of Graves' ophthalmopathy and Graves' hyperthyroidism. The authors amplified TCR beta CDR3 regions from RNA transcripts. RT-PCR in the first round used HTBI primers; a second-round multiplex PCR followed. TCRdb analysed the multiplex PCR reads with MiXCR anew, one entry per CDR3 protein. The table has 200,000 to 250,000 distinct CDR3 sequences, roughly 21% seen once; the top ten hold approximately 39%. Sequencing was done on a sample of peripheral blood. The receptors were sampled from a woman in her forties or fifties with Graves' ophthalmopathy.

As DNA, the CDR3 is TGTGCCAGCAGTTTAGCGTCAGGGCAAAATCAGCCCCAGCATTTT. Amino acids: CASSLASGQNQPQHF. The chain has TRBV12-3 or TRBV12-4 and TRBJ1-5; D is perhaps TRBD1 (5 bases). This CDR3 region has 15 residues. Trimming removed 0 bases from V and 4 bases from J, with 10 bases in between.

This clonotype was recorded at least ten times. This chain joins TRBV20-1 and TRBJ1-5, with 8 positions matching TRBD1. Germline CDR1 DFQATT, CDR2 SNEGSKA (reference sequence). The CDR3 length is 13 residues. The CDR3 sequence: CSGTGGGNQPQHF. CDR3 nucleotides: TGCAGCGGAACAGGGGGTGGCAATCAGCCCCAGCATTTT.